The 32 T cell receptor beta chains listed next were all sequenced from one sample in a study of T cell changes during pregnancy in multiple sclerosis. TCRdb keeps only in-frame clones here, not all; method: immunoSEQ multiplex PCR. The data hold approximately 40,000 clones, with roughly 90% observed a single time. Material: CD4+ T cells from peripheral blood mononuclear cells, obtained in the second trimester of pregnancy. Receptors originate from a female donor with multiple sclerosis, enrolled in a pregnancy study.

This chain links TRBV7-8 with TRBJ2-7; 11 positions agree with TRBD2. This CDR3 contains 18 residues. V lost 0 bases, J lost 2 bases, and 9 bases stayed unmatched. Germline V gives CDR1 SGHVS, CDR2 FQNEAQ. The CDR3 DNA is TGTGCCAGCAGCTTAGCGGGTAATAGCGGGAGGGTTACCTACGAGCAGTACTTC. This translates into CASSLAGNSGRVTYEQYF.

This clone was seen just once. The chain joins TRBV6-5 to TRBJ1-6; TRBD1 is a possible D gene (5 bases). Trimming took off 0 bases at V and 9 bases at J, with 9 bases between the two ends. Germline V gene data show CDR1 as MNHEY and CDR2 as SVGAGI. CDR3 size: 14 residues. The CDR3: CASSYSGGASPLHF. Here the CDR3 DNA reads TGTGCCAGCAGTTACTCGGGCGGGGCTTCACCCCTCCACTTT.

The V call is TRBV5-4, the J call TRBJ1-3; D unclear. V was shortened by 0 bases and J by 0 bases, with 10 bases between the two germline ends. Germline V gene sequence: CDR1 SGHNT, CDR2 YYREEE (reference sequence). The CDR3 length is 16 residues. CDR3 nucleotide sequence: TGTGCCAGCAGCTTGGGGTCGTCTAGCTCTGGAAACACCATATATTTT. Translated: CASSLGSSSSGNTIYF.

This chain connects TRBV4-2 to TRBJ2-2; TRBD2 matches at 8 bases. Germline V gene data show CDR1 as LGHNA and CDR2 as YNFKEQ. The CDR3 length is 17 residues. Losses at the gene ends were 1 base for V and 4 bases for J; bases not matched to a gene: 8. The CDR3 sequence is CASSQGGIGRGTGELFF. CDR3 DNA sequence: TGTGCCAGCAGCCAAGGGGGGATCGGGAGGGGCACCGGGGAGCTGTTTTTT.

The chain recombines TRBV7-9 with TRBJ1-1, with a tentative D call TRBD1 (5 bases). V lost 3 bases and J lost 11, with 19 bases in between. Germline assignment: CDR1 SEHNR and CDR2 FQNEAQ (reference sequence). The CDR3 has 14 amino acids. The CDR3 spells CASSFALTDGGAFF. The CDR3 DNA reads TGTGCCAGCAGCTTCGCACTTACAGACGGGGGGGCTTTCTTT.

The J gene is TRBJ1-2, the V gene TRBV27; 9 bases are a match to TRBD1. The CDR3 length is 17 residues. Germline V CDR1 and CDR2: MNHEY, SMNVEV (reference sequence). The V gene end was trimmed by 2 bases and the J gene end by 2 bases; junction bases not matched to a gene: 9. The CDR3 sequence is CASSLRRTGERNYGYTF. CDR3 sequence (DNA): TGTGCCAGCAGTTTAAGGCGGACAGGGGAAAGAAACTATGGCTACACCTTC.

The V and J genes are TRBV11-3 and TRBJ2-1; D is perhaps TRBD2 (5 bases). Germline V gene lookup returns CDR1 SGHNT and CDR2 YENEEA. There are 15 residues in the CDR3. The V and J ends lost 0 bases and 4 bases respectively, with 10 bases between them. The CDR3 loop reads CASSLDQDLYNEQFF. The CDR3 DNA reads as TGTGCCAGCAGCTTAGATCAGGACTTATACAATGAGCAGTTCTTC.

CDR3 in DNA: TGTGCCAGTACACCGGAGCGGATCTCTGGAAACACCATATATTTT. It translates to CASTPERISGNTIYF. V usage is TRBV7-8 and J usage is TRBJ1-3; D is unresolved. Germline CDR1 and CDR2: SGHVS and FQNEAQ. The CDR3 runs 15 residues. V was shortened by 9 bases and J by 0 bases, with 15 bases between the two germline ends.

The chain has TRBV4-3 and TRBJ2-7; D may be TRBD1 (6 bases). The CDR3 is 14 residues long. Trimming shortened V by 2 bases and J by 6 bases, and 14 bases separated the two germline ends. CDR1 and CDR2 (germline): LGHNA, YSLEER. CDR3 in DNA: TGCGCCAGCAGCCAAAATACAGGGCCGGGCGAGCAGTACTTC. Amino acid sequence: CASSQNTGPGEQYF.

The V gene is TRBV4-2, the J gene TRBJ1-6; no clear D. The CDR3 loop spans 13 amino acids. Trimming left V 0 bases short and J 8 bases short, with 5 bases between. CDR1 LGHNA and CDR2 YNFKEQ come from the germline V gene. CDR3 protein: CASSQDYDSPLHF. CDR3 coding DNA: TGTGCCAGCAGCCAAGATTATGATTCACCCCTCCACTTT.

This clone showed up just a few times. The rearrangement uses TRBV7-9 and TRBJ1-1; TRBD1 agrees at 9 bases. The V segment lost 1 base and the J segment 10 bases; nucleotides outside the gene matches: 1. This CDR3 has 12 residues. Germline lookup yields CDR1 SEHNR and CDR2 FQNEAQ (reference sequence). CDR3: CASSLEDRGAFF. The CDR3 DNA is TGTGCCAGCAGCTTAGAGGACAGGGGAGCTTTCTTT.

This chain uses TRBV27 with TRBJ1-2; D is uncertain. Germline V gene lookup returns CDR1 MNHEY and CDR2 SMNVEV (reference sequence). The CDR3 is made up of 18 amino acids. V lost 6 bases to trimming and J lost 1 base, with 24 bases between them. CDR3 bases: TGTGCCAGCAGGAATAGATACGATAGACAACCTTATAACTATGGCTACACCTTC. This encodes CASRNRYDRQPYNYGYTF.

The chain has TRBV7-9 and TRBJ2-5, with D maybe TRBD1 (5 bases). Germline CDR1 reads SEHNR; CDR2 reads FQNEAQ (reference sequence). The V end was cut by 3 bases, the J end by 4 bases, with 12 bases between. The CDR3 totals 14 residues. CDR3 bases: TGTGCCAGCAGCTTGACCTTAGGGGTAGAGACCCAGTACTTC. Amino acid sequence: CASSLTLGVETQYF.

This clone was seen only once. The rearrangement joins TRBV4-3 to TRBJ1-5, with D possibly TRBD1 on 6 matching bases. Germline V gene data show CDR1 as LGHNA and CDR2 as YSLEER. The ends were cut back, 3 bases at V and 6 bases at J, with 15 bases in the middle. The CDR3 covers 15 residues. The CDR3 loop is CASSQTAGGGQPQHF. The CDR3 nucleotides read TGCGCCAGCAGCCAGACAGCGGGGGGCGGTCAGCCCCAGCATTTT.

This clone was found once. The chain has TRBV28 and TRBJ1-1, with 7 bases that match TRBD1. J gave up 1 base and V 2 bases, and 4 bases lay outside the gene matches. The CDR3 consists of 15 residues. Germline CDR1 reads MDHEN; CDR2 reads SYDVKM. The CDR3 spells CASSLEGARNTEAFF. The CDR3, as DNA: TGTGCCAGCAGTTTAGAGGGGGCGCGGAACACTGAAGCTTTCTTT.

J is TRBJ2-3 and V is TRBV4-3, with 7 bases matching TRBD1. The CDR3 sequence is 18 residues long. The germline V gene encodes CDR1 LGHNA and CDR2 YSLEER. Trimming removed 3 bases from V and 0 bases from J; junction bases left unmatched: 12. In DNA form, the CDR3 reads TGCGCCAGCAGCCACCGTATTGGGACAGTCCTTAGCACAGATACGCAGTATTTT. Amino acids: CASSHRIGTVLSTDTQYF.

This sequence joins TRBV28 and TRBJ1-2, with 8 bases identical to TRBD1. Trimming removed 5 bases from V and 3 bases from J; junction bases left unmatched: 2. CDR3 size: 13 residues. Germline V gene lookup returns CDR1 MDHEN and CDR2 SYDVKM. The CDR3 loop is CASSRTGYYGYTF. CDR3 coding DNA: TGTGCCAGCAGTCGGACAGGGTACTATGGCTACACCTTC.

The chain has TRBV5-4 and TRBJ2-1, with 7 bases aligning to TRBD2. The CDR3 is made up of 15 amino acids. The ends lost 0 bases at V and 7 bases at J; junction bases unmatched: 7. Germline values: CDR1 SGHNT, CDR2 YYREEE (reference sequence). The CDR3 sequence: CASSLVGGSGNEQFF. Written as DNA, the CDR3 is TGTGCCAGCAGCTTGGTCGGCGGGAGCGGTAATGAGCAGTTCTTC.

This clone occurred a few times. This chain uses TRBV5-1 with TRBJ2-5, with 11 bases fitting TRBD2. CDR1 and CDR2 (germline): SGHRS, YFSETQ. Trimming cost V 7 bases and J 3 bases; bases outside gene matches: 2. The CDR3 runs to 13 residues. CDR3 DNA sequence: TGCGCCAGCGGGACTAGCGGAAAAGAGACCCAGTACTTC. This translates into CASGTSGKETQYF.

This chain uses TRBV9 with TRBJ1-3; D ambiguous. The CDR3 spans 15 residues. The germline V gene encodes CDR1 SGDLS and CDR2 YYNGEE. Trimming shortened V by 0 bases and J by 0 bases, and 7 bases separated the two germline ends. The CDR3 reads CASSVDVSSGNTIYF. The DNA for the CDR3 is TGTGCCAGCAGCGTAGACGTTAGCTCTGGAAACACCATATATTTT.

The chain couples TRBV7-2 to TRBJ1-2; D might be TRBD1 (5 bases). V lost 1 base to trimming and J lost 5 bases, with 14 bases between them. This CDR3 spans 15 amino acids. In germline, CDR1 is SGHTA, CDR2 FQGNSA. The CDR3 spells CASSLEGLQEYGYTF. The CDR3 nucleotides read TGTGCCAGCAGCTTAGAAGGCCTACAGGAGTATGGCTACACCTTC.

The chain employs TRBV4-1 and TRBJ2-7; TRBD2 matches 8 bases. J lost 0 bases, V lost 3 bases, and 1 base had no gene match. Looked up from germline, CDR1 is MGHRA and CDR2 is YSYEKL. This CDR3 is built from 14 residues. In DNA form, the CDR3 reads TGCGCCAGCAGCCACGGGACTAGCTCCTACGAGCAGTACTTC. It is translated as CASSHGTSSYEQYF.

The DNA for the CDR3 is TGTGCCAGCAGTTACAGCGGGGCGAACACTGAAGCTTTCTTT. Its protein is CASSYSGANTEAFF. This chain joins TRBV6-6 and TRBJ1-1; D perhaps matches TRBD1 (5 bases). The CDR3 extends over 14 amino acids. The V gene lost 2 bases and the J gene lost 1 base, with 8 bases spanning the gap. Germline CDR1 reads MNHNY; CDR2 reads SVGAGI (reference sequence).

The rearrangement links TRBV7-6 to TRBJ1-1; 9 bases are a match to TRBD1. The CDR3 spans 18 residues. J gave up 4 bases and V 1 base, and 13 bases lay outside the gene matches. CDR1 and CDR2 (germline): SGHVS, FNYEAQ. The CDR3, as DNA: TGTGCCAGCAGCTTAGAAAGGACAGGGGCGCGCATAGGCACTGAAGCTTTCTTT. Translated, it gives CASSLERTGARIGTEAFF. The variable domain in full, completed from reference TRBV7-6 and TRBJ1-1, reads GAGVSQSPRYKVTKRGQDVALRCDPISGHVSLYWYRQALGQGPEFLTYFNYEAQQDKSGLPNDRFSAERPEGSISTLTIQRTEQRDSAMYRCASSLERTGARIGTEAFFGQGTRLTVV.

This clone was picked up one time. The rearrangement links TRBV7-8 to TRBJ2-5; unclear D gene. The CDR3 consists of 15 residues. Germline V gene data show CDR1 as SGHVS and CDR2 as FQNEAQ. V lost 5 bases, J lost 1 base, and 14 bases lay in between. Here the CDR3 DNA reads TGTGCCAGCAGCCAAACGCCGGTAATCCAAGAGACCCAGTACTTC. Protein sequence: CASSQTPVIQETQYF. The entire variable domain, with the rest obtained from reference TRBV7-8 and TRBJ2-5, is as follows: GAGVSQSPRYKVAKRGQDVALRCDPISGHVSLFWYQQALGQGPEFLTYFQNEAQLDKSGLPSDRFFAERPEGSVSTLKIQRTQQEDSAVYLCASSQTPVIQETQYFGPGTRLLVL.

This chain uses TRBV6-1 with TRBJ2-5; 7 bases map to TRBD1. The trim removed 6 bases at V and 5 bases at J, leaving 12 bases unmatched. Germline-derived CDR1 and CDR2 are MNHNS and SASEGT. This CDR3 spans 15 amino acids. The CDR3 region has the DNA TGTGCCAGCAGCCCCGCTCGGACAGGCGCCGAGACCCAGTACTTC. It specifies CASSPARTGAETQYF.

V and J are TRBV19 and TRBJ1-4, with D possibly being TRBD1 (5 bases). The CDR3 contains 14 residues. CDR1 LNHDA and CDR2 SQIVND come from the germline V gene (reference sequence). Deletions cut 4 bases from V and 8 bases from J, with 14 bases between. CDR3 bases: TGTGCCAGTAGTACTACCAGGGAAGGCGAAAAACTGTTTTTT. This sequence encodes CASSTTREGEKLFF.

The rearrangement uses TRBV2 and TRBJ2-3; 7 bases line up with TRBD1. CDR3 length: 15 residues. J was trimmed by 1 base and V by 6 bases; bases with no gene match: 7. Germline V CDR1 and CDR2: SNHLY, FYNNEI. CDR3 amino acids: CASSQTGAGTDTQYF. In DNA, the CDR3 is TGTGCCAGCAGCCAAACAGGGGCCGGCACAGATACGCAGTATTTT.

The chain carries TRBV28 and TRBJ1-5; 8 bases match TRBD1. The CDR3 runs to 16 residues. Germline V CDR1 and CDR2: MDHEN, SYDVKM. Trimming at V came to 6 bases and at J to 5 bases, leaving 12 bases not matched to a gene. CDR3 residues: CASSPAGQVGHQPQHF. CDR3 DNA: TGTGCCAGCAGCCCAGCGGGACAGGTCGGCCATCAGCCCCAGCATTTT.

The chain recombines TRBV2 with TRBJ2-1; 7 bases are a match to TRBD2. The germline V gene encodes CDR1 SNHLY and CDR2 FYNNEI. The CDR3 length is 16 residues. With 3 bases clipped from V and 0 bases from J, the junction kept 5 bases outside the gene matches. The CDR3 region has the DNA TGTGCCAGCAGTGACTACGGCGGGAGCTCCTACAATGAGCAGTTCTTC. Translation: CASSDYGGSSYNEQFF.

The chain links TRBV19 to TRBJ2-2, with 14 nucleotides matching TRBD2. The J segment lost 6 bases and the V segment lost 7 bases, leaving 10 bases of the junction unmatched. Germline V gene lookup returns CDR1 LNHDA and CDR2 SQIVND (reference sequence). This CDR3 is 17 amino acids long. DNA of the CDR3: TGTGCCAGTAAGAGGACTAGCGGGAGGTCAACTTCCGGGGAGCTGTTTTTT. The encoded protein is CASKRTSGRSTSGELFF. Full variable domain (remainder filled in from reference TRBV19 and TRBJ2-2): DGGITQSPKYLFRKEGQNVTLSCEQNLNHDAMYWYRQDPGQGLRLIYYSQIVNDFQKGDIAEGYSVSREKKESFPLTVTSAQKNPTAFYLCASKRTSGRSTSGELFFGEGSRLTVL.

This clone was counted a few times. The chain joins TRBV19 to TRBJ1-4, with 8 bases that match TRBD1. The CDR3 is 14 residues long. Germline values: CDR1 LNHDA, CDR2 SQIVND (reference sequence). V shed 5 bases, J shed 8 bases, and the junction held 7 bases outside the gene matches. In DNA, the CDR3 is TGTGCCAGTAGTCCAGGACAGGGTGGCGAAAAACTGTTTTTT. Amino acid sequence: CASSPGQGGEKLFF. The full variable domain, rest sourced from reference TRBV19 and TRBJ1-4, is DGGITQSPKYLFRKEGQNVTLSCEQNLNHDAMYWYRQDPGQGLRLIYYSQIVNDFQKGDIAEGYSVSREKKESFPLTVTSAQKNPTAFYLCASSPGQGGEKLFFGSGTQLSVL.